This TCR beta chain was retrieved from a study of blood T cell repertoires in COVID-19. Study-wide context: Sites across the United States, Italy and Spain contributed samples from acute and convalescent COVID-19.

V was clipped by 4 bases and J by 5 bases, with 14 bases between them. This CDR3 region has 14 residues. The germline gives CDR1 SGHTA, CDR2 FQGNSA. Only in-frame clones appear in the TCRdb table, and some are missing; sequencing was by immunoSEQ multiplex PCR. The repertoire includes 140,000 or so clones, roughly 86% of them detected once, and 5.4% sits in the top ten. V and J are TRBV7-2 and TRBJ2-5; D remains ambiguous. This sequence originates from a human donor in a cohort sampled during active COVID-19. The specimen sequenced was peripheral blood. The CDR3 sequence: CASSSVRSWETQYF. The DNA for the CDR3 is TGTGCCAGCAGCTCCGTGCGGAGCTGGGAGACCCAGTACTTC.